This record covers a single T cell receptor (beta chain). This specimen belongs to a study of T-cell reconstitution after alpha-beta-depleted transplantation in children. Library preparation (for TCRbeta) was performed with unique molecular identifiers. TCRdb ran MiXCR on the PCR reads and lists one entry per CDR3 protein. The sample lists a few hundred thousand distinct CDR3 sequences; around 20% were seen once. This CDR3 comprises 15 residues. CDR1 and CDR2 from the germline V gene are SGHAT and FQDESV (reference sequence). With 1 base removed from V and 8 bases from J, the gap between germline ends came to 15 bases.

The V and J genes are TRBV11-1 and TRBJ2-1; D is possibly TRBD2 (6 bases). The material sequenced was PBMCs from the stem cell graft donor, taken from the stem cell graft. This TCR came from a human donor who donated a stem cell graft to a child with acute lymphoblastic leukemia. CDR3 in amino acids: CASSLGRDGFYEQFF. The CDR3 coding sequence is TGTGCCAGCAGCTTAGGGCGGGACGGGTTCTATGAGCAGTTCTTC.